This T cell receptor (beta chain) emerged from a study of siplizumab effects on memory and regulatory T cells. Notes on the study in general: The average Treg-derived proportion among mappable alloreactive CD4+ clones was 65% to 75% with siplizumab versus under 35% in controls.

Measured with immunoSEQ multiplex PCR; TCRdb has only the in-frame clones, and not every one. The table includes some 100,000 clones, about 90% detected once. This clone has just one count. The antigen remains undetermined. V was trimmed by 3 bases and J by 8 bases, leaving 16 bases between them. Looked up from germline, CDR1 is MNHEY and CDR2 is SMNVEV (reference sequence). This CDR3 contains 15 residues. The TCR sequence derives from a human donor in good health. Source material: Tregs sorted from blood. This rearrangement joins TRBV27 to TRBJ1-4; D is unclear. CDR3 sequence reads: CASSLYFGVREKLFF. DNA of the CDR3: TGTGCCAGCAGTTTGTACTTCGGGGTACGGGAAAAACTGTTTTTT.